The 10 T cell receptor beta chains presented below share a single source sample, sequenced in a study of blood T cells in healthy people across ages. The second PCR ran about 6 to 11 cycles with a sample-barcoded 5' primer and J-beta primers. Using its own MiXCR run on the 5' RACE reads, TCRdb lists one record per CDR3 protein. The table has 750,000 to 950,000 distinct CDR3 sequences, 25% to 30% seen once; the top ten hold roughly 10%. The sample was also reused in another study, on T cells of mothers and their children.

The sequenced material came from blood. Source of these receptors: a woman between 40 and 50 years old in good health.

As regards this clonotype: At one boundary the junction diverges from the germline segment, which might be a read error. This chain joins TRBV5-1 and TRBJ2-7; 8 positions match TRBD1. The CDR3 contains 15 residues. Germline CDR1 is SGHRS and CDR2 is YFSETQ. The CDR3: CASRPILQGAGEQYF. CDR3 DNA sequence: TGTGCCAGCAGACCCATCCTTCAGGGGGCGGGCGAGCAGTACTTC.

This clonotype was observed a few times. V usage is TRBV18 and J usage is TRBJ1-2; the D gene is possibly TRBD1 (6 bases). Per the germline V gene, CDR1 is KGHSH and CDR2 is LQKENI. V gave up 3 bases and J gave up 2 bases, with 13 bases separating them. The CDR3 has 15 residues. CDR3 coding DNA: TGTGCCAGCTCACCGGAACGCGGGGGCAACTATGGCTACACCTTC. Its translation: CASSPERGGNYGYTF. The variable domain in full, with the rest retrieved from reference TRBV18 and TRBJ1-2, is NAGVMQNPRHLVRRRGQEARLRCSPMKGHSHVYWYRQLPEEGLKFMVYLQKENIIDESGMPKERFSAEFPKEGPSILRIQQVVRGDSAAYFCASSPERGGNYGYTFGSGTRLTVV.

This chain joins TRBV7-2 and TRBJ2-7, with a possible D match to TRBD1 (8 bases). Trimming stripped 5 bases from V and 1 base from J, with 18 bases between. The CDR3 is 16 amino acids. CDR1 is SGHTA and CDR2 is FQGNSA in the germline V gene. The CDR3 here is CASSAAPQGGSYEQYF. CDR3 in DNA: TGTGCCAGCAGCGCCGCCCCACAGGGGGGGTCCTACGAGCAGTACTTC. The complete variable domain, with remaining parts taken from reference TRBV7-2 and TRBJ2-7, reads GAGVSQSPSNKVTEKGKDVELRCDPISGHTALYWYRQSLGQGLEFLIYFQGNSAPDKSGLPSDRFSAERTGGSVSTLTIQRTQQEDSAVYLCASSAAPQGGSYEQYFGPGTRLTVT.

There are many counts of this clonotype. The CDR3, as DNA: TGCGCCAGCAGCCACCGATTGTCCTATGGCTACACCTTC. Its translation is CASSHRLSYGYTF. The genes are TRBV4-1 and TRBJ1-2; D not certain. The CDR3 contains 13 residues. Germline V gives CDR1 MGHRA, CDR2 YSYEKL. The V and J ends lost 3 bases and 4 bases respectively, with 9 bases between them.

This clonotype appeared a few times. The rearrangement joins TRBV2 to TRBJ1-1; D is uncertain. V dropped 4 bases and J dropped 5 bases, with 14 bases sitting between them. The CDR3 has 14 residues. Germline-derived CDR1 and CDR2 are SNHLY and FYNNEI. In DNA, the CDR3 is TGTGCCAGCAGTGCTCAGAAGGTAGGGACTGAAGCTTTCTTT. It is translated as CASSAQKVGTEAFF.

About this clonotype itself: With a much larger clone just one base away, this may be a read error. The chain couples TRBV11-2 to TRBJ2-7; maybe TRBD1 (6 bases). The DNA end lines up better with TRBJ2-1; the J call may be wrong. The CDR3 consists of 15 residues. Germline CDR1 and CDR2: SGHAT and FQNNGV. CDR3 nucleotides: TGTGCCAGCAGCCCCCAACGACAGGCCACCTACGAGCAGTTCTTC. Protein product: CASSPQRQATYEQFF.

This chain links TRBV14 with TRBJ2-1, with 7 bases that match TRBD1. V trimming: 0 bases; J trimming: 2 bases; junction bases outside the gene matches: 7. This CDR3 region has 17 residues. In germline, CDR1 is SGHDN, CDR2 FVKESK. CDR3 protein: CASSQDSIGQAYNEQFF. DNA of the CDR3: TGTGCCAGCAGCCAAGACTCAATCGGACAGGCCTACAATGAGCAGTTCTTC.

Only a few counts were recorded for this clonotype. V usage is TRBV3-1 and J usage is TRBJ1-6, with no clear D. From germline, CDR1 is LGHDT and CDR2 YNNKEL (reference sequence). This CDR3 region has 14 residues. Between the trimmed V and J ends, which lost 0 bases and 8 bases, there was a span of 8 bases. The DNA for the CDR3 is TGTGCCAGCAGCCAAGATTCGGCCCATTCACCCCTCCACTTT. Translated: CASSQDSAHSPLHF.

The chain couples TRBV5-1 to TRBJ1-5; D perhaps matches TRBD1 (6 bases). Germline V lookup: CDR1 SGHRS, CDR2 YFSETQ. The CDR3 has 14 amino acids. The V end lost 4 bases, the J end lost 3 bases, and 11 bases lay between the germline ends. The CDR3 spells CASSPGTNNQPQHF. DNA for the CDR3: TGCGCCAGCAGCCCCGGGACAAACAATCAGCCCCAGCATTTT.

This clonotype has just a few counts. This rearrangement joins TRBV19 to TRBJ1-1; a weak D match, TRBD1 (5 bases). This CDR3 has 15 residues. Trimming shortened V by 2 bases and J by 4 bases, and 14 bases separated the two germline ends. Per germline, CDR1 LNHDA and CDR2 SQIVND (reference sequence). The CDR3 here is CASSIRGGGVTEAFF. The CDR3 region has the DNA TGTGCCAGTAGTATACGGGGCGGGGGGGTCACTGAAGCTTTCTTT.